Listed here are 16 T cell receptor beta chains from one sample, sequenced in a study of immune evolution from preneoplasia to lung adenocarcinoma. Sequencing used immunoSEQ multiplex PCR; TCRdb keeps in-frame clones, though not all of them. The sample lists about 8,200 clones; more than 70% were seen once. Sequencing was performed on FFPE adjacent normal lung tissue. These receptors all come from a person aged 70 to 85 with lung adenocarcinoma.

The CDR3 here is CASSLIRGGTLSPLHF. CDR3 in DNA: TGTGCCAGCAGCTTAATTCGGGGGGGGACTTTATCACCCCTCCACTTT. The V and J genes are TRBV7-9 and TRBJ1-6; possible D gene TRBD1, 5 bases. V gave up 2 bases and J gave up 10 bases, with 18 bases separating them. This CDR3 region has 16 residues. Germline lookup yields CDR1 SEHNR and CDR2 FQNEAQ (reference sequence).

This clone has a single count. The chain carries TRBV9 and TRBJ2-2, with D uncertain. Germline assignment: CDR1 SGDLS and CDR2 YYNGEE. The CDR3 is 16 residues long. Trimming took off 3 bases at V and 0 bases at J, with 12 bases between the two ends. The CDR3 sequence is CASSEHDITNTGELFF. The CDR3 DNA sequence: TGTGCCAGCAGCGAACATGACATTACGAACACCGGGGAGCTGTTTTTT.

The V gene is TRBV11-1, the J gene TRBJ2-7; D remains ambiguous. The V gene's germline CDR1 is SGHAT and CDR2 FQDESV (reference sequence). The CDR3 has 12 residues. Between the trimmed V and J ends, which lost 5 bases and 3 bases, there was a span of 8 bases. The CDR3 bases are TGTGCCAGCAGCCCATCTGGCTACGAGCAGTACTTC. It is translated as CASSPSGYEQYF.

The chain employs TRBV28 and TRBJ2-1; 7 bases agree with TRBD1. CDR1 MDHEN and CDR2 SYDVKM come from the germline V gene. The junction had 14 bases not matched to a gene; V was cut back by 8 bases and J by 7 bases. The length of the CDR3 is 15 residues. This CDR3 reads CASLPDLGGQNEQFF. CDR3 nucleotides: TGTGCCAGCCTTCCGGACCTAGGGGGCCAGAATGAGCAGTTCTTC. Filled out from reference TRBV28 and TRBJ2-1, the complete variable domain reads DVKVTQSSRYLVKRTGEKVFLECVQDMDHENMFWYRQDPGLGLRLIYFSYDVKMKEKGDIPEGYSVSREKKERFSLILESASTNQTSMYLCASLPDLGGQNEQFFGPGTRLTVL.

The CDR3 bases are TGTGCCTGGAGTATGACAGGGGGCCTCAATCAGCCCCAGCATTTT. This sequence encodes CAWSMTGGLNQPQHF. The rearrangement links TRBV30 to TRBJ1-5; TRBD1 matches at 10 bases. The CDR3 sequence is 15 residues long. Per the germline V gene, CDR1 is GTSNPN and CDR2 is SVGIG (reference sequence). The J segment lost 3 bases and the V segment lost 2 bases, leaving 4 bases of the junction unmatched.

This clone was detected only once. This rearrangement joins TRBV2 to TRBJ1-4; D ambiguous. This CDR3 is built from 13 residues. Trimming removed 2 bases from V and 11 bases from J, with 12 bases in between. Germline V gene data show CDR1 as SNHLY and CDR2 as FYNNEI. CDR3 nucleotide sequence: TGTGCCAGCAGTGAACTTGGGAGTAGGAAACTGTTTTTT. Protein sequence: CASSELGSRKLFF. The complete variable domain, with remaining parts taken from reference TRBV2 and TRBJ1-4, reads EPEVTQTPSHQVTQMGQEVILRCVPISNHLYFYWYRQILGQKVEFLVSFYNNEISEKSEIFDDQFSVERPDGSNFTLKIRSTKLEDSAMYFCASSELGSRKLFFGSGTQLSVL.

The gene calls are TRBV18 and TRBJ2-5, with unresolved D. The V gene lost 2 bases and the J gene lost 4 bases, with 8 bases spanning the gap. The CDR3 runs to 13 residues. Germline V gene sequence: CDR1 KGHSH, CDR2 LQKENI. The CDR3 nucleotides are TGTGCCAGCTCACCAAACATTGGAGAGACCCAGTACTTC. It encodes CASSPNIGETQYF.

The V gene is TRBV10-2, the J gene TRBJ1-1; 9 positions agree with TRBD1. Trimming took 6 bases from V and 5 from J; bases not matched to a gene: 4. Germline V CDR1 and CDR2: WSHSY, SAAADI. The CDR3 extends over 13 amino acids. CDR3 DNA sequence: TGCGCCAGCAGGGGACAGGGTGGGACTGAAGCTTTCTTT. It codes for CASRGQGGTEAFF.

The chain employs TRBV9 and TRBJ1-3; perhaps TRBD1 as D (5 bases). The germline V gene has CDR1 SGDLS and CDR2 YYNGEE. This CDR3 comprises 16 residues. The germline V and J ends were trimmed by 0 bases and 0 bases, with 10 bases remaining between them. The CDR3 bases are TGTGCCAGCAGCGTAGGTCCGGGGACCTCTGGAAACACCATATATTTT. It translates to CASSVGPGTSGNTIYF.

The chain uses TRBV27 and TRBJ1-2; 8 bases map to TRBD1. This CDR3 has 14 amino acids. The J segment lost 4 bases and the V segment lost 2 bases, leaving 3 bases of the junction unmatched. The germline V gene encodes CDR1 MNHEY and CDR2 SMNVEV (reference sequence). The CDR3 region is CASSLRQGSYGYTF. The CDR3 nucleotides read TGTGCCAGCAGTTTAAGACAGGGGTCCTATGGCTACACCTTC.

The rearrangement uses TRBV11-3 and TRBJ2-3; 7 bases are a match to TRBD2. The germline gives CDR1 SGHNT, CDR2 YENEEA. V shed 6 bases, J shed 6 bases, and the junction held 12 bases outside the gene matches. The CDR3 runs to 15 residues. This CDR3 is CASRGGNGNVDTQYF. CDR3 sequence (DNA): TGTGCCAGCAGGGGGGGGAACGGGAATGTGGATACGCAGTATTTT.

This chain connects TRBV18 to TRBJ1-1; TRBD1 might be the D (6 bases). The CDR3 is 12 residues long. Per the germline V gene, CDR1 is KGHSH and CDR2 is LQKENI. V was pared by 3 bases and J by 6 bases, with 8 bases between. CDR3 nucleotide sequence: TGTGCCAGCTCACCTGGACAGCCTGAAGCTTTCTTT. It specifies CASSPGQPEAFF.

This clone was counted a single time. The gene calls are TRBV19 and TRBJ2-4, with 7 bases identical to TRBD2. Germline trimming cut 8 bases from V and 3 bases from J; bases unmatched to any gene: 13. The CDR3 is 16 residues long. Germline CDR1 is LNHDA and CDR2 is SQIVND (reference sequence). CDR3 sequence reads: CASGQLGGRGKNIQYF. CDR3 nucleotides: TGTGCCAGTGGGCAGTTAGGTGGGAGGGGCAAAAACATTCAGTACTTC.

The chain's CDR3 is CASSLFEGQRNPKAFF. The CDR3 DNA sequence: TGTGCCAGCAGCCTCTTTGAGGGACAAAGGAACCCTAAAGCTTTCTTT. The genes are TRBV5-6 and TRBJ1-1; D may be TRBD1 (6 bases). The CDR3 runs to 16 residues. The V end was cut by 4 bases, the J end by 9 bases, with 25 bases between. Germline V gene lookup returns CDR1 SGHDT and CDR2 YYEEEE.

This clone was recorded a few times. This chain connects TRBV10-2 to TRBJ1-1; no reliable D call. CDR3 size: 13 residues. The V gene's germline CDR1 is WSHSY and CDR2 SAAADI. The V and J ends lost 3 bases and 3 bases respectively, with 8 bases between them. The CDR3 DNA follows: TGCGCCAGCAGTGATGAGAGGGACACTGAAGCTTTCTTT. Protein: CASSDERDTEAFF.

The rearrangement joins TRBV19 to TRBJ2-7; 8 bases line up with TRBD1. The CDR3 covers 14 residues. Germline V gene data show CDR1 as LNHDA and CDR2 as SQIVND (reference sequence). Losses at the gene ends were 5 bases for V and 1 base for J; bases not matched to a gene: 4. CDR3 nucleotides: TGTGCCAGTAGTTCCGGACAGGGATCCTACGAGCAGTACTTC. Translating it yields CASSSGQGSYEQYF.